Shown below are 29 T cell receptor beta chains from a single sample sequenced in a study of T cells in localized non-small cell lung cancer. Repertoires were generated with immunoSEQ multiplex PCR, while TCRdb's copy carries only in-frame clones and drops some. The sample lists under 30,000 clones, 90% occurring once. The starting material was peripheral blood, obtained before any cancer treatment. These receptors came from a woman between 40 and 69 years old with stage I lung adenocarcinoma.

CDR3 DNA sequence: TGTGCCAGCAGCCAAGCAGGGCCCCCCCATGGCTACACCTTC. Encoded protein: CASSQAGPPHGYTF. The chain carries TRBV7-2 and TRBJ1-2, with D perhaps TRBD1 (5 bases). CDR1 and CDR2 from the germline V gene are SGHTA and FQGNSA. The CDR3 totals 14 residues. V lost 5 bases to trimming and J lost 6 bases, with 16 bases between them.

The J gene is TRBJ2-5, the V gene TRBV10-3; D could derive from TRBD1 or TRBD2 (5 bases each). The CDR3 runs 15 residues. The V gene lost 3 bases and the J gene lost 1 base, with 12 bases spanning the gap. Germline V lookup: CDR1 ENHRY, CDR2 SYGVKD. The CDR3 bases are TGTGCCATCAGTGAATGGGGACCTCCCCAAGAGACCCAGTACTTC. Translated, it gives CAISEWGPPQETQYF.

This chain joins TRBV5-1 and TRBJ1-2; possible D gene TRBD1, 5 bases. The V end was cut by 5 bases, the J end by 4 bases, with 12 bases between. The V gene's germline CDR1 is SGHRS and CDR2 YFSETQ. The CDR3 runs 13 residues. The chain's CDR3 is CASSFDRPYGYTF. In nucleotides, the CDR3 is TGCGCCAGCAGTTTTGACAGACCCTATGGCTACACCTTC.

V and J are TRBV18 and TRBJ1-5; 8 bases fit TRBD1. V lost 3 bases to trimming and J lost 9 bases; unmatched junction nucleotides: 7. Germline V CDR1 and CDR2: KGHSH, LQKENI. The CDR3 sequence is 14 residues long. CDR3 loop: CASSPGTGDGPQHF. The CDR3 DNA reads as TGTGCCAGCTCACCCGGGACAGGAGATGGGCCCCAGCATTTT.

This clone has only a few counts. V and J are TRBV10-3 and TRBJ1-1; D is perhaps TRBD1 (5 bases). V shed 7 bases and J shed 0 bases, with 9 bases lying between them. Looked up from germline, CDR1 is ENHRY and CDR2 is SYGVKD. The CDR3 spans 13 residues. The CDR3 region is CAITKQVNTEAFF. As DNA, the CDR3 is TGTGCCATCACCAAACAGGTGAACACTGAAGCTTTCTTT.

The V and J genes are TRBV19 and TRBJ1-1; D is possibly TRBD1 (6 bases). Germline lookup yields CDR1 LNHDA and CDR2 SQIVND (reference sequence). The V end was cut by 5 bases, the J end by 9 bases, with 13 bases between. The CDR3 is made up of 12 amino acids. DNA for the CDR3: TGTGCCAGTAGTTTCCGGACAGAGCAAGCTTTCTTT. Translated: CASSFRTEQAFF.

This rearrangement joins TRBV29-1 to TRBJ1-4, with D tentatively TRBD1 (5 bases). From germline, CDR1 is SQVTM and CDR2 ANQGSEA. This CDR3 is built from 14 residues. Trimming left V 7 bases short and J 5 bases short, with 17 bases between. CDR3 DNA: TGCAGCGCACGCAGATCAGGGTACAATGAAAAACTGTTTTTT. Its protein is CSARRSGYNEKLFF.

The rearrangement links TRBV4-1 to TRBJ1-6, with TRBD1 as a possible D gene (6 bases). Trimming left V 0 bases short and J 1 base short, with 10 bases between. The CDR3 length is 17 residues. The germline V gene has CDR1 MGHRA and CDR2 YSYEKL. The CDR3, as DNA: TGCGCCAGCAGCCAAGACCTACAGGGTTCCTATAATTCACCCCTCCACTTT. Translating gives CASSQDLQGSYNSPLHF.

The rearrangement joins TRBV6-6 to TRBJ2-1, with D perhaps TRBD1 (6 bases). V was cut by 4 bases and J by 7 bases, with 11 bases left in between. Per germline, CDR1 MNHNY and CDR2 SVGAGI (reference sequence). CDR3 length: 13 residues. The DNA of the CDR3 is TGTGCCAGCAGTTCGAACACAGGGAATGAGCAGTTCTTC. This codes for CASSSNTGNEQFF.

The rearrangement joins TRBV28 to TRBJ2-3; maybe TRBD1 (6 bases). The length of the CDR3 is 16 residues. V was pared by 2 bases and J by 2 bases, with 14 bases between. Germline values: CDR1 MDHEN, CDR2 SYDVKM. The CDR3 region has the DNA TGTGCCAGCAGTTTAGTGGGGGCGCAGATCACAGATACGCAGTATTTT. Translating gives CASSLVGAQITDTQYF.

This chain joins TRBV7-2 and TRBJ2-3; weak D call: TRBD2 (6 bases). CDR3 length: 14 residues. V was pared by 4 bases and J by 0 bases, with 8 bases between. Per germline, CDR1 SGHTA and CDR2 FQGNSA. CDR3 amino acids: CASSSLASTDTQYF. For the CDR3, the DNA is TGTGCCAGCAGCTCGCTAGCGAGCACAGATACGCAGTATTTT.

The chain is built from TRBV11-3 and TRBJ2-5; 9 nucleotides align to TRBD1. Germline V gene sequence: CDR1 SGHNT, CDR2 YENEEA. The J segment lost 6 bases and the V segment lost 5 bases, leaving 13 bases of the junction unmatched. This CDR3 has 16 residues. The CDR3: CASSPTGGPTPKTQYF. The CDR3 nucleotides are TGTGCCAGCAGCCCGACAGGGGGACCTACCCCAAAGACCCAGTACTTC.

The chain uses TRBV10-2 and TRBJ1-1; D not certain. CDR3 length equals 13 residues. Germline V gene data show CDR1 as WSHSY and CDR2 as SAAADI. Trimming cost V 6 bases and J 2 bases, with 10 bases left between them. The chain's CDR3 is CASRAGSNTEAFF. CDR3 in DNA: TGCGCCAGCAGAGCGGGGAGCAACACTGAAGCTTTCTTT.

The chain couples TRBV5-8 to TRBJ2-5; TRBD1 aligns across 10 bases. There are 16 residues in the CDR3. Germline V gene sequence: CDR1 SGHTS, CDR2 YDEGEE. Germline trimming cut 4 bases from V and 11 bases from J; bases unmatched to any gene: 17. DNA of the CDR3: TGTGCCAGCAGCCGTCCCGGCCGGGACAGGGGAAAAGAGCAGTACTTC. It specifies CASSRPGRDRGKEQYF.

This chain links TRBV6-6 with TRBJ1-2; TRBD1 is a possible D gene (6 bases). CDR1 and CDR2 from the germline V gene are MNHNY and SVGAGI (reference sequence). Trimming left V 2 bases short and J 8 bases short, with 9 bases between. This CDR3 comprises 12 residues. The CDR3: CASSYEGDGYTF. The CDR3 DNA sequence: TGTGCCAGCAGTTACGAGGGGGACGGCTACACCTTC.

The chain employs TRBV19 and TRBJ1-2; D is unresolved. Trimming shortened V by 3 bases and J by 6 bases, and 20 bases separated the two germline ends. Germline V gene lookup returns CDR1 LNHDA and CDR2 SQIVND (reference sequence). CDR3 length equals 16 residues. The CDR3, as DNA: TGTGCCAGTAGTATCGAGAATCAGAGGTTCTGGGATGGCTACACCTTC. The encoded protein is CASSIENQRFWDGYTF.

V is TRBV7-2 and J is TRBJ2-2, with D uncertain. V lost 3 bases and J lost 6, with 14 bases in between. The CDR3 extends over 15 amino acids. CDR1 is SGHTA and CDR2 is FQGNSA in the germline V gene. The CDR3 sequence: CASSFSPSGSGELFF. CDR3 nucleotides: TGTGCCAGCAGCTTTTCCCCTTCTGGGTCCGGGGAGCTGTTTTTT.

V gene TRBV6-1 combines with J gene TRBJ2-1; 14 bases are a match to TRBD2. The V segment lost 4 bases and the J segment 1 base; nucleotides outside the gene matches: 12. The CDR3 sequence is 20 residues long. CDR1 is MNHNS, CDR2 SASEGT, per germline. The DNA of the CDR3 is TGTGCCAGCAGTGCCCGGGGGACTAGCGGGAGTTATGGGTCCTACAATGAGCAGTTCTTC. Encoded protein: CASSARGTSGSYGSYNEQFF.

The CDR3 nucleotides read TGTGCCAGCAGTGAAGAGACCCAGTACTTC. This translates into CASSEETQYF. The chain combines TRBV6-1 with TRBJ2-5, with D uncertain. Germline V CDR1 and CDR2: MNHNS, SASEGT. V was clipped by 1 base and J by 6 bases, with 0 bases between them. CDR3 length: 10 residues.

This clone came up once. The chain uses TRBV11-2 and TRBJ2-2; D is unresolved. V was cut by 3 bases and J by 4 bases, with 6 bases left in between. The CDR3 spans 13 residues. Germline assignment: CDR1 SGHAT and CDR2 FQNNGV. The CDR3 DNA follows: TGTGCCAGCAGCTTTACGGGCACCGGGGAGCTGTTTTTT. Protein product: CASSFTGTGELFF.

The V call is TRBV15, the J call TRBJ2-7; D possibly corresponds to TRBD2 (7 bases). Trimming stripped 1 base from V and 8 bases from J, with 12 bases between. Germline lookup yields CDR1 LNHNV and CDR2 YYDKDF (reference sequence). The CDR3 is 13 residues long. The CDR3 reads CATSRVGGLKQYF. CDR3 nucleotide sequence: TGTGCCACCAGCAGAGTCGGGGGGCTGAAGCAGTACTTC.

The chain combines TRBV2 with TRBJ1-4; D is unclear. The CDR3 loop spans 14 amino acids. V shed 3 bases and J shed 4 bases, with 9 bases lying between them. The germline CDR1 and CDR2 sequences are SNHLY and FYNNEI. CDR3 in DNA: TGTGCCAGCAGTGACCTTGACCTTAATGAAAAACTGTTTTTT. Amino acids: CASSDLDLNEKLFF. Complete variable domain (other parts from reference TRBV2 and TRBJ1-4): EPEVTQTPSHQVTQMGQEVILRCVPISNHLYFYWYRQILGQKVEFLVSFYNNEISEKSEIFDDQFSVERPDGSNFTLKIRSTKLEDSAMYFCASSDLDLNEKLFFGSGTQLSVL.

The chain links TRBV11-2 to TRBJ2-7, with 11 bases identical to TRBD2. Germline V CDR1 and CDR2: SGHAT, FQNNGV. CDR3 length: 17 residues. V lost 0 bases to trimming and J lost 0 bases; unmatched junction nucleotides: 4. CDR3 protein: CASSLEVAGGPSYEQYF. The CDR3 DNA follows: TGTGCCAGCAGCTTAGAAGTAGCGGGAGGGCCCTCCTACGAGCAGTACTTC.

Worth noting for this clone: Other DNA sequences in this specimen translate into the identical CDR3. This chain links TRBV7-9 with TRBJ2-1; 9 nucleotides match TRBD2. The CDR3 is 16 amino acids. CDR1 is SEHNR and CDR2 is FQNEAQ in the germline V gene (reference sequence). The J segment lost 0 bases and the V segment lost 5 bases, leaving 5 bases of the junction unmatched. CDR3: CASSLSLAGSYNEQFF. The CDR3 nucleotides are TGTGCCAGCAGCCTCTCACTAGCGGGCTCCTACAATGAGCAGTTCTTC.

CDR3: CASSSTLAWGGEQFF. As DNA, the CDR3 is TGTGCCAGCAGCTCCACTCTAGCGTGGGGGGGTGAGCAGTTCTTC. The V gene is TRBV13, the J gene TRBJ2-1; 7 positions match TRBD2. Germline trimming cut 4 bases from V and 9 bases from J; bases unmatched to any gene: 12. Germline V CDR1 and CDR2: PRHDT, FYEKMQ (reference sequence). CDR3 length equals 15 residues.

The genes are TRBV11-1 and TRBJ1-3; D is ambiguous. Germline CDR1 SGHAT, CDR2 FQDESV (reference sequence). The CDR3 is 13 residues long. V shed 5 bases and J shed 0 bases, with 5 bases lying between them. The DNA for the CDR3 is TGTGCCAGCAGCCCGGGCTCTGGAAACACCATATATTTT. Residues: CASSPGSGNTIYF.

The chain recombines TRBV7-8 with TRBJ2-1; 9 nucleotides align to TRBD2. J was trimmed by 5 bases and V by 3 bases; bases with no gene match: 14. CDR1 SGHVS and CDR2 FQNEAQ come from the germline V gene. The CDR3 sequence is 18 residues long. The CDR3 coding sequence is TGTGCCAGCAGCTTTGCTCCCACCGGACTAGCGAGAAACAATGAGCAGTTCTTC. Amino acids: CASSFAPTGLARNNEQFF.

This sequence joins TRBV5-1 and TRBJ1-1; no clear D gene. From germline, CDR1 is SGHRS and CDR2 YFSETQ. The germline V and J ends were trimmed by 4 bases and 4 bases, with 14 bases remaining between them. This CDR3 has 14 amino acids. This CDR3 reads CASSGNSRGTEAFF. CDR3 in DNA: TGCGCCAGCAGCGGAAACTCTCGGGGCACTGAAGCTTTCTTT.

The CDR3 loop reads CASSYGTDTQYF. The CDR3 DNA sequence: TGTGCCAGCAGCTACGGCACAGATACGCAGTATTTT. The gene calls are TRBV11-3 and TRBJ2-3, with unresolved D. Per the germline V gene, CDR1 is SGHNT and CDR2 is YENEEA. Trimming removed 4 bases from V and 1 base from J, with 3 bases in between. The CDR3 length is 12 residues.